Below, 10 T cell receptor beta chains from the same sample are listed, as sequenced in a study of Graves' ophthalmopathy and Graves' hyperthyroidism. Researchers took RNA transcripts and amplified TCR beta CDR3 regions from them. Second-round multiplex PCR came after a first-round RT-PCR that employed HTBI primers. TCRdb called the multiplex PCR reads again in MiXCR, with one record for every CDR3 protein. Found here are about 620,000 distinct CDR3 sequences, 20% to 25% of them singletons; the top ten hold approximately 7%. Sequencing was done on a sample of peripheral blood. All receptors come from a woman between 18 and 29 years old with stable Graves' hyperthyroidism. Some clones in this sample may be carry-over from other donors' samples.

At least ten counts were recorded for this clonotype. The rearrangement uses TRBV4-1 and TRBJ1-1; tentatively, D is TRBD1 (6 bases). Trimming removed 6 bases at V and 8 bases at J, with 10 bases between. This CDR3 is 11 amino acids long. CDR1 and CDR2 (germline): MGHRA, YSYEKL. The CDR3 loop reads CASSLTGEAFF. In DNA form, the CDR3 reads TGCGCCAGCAGTCTAACAGGGGAAGCTTTCTTT.

The CDR3 here is CASSLVGLAKNIQYF. The CDR3 DNA reads as TGTGCCAGCAGTTTAGTAGGTCTAGCCAAAAACATTCAGTACTTC. V gene TRBV12-3 or TRBV12-4 combines with J gene TRBJ2-4; no clear D. V was trimmed by 1 base and J by 0 bases, leaving 7 bases between them. The CDR3 consists of 15 residues.

This clonotype has at least ten counts. This chain joins TRBV20-1 and TRBJ1-1, with D possibly TRBD1 on 6 matching bases. Trimming cost V 4 bases and J 3 bases, with 9 bases left between them. Germline assignment: CDR1 DFQATT and CDR2 SNEGSKA (reference sequence). This CDR3 comprises 12 residues. In DNA form, the CDR3 reads TGCAGTGCTATATCAGGGGACACTGAAGCTTTCTTT. It is translated as CSAISGDTEAFF.

The table lists this clonotype with a count of one. V is TRBV27 and J is TRBJ1-2, with 8 bases that match TRBD1. With V trimmed by 3 bases and J by 6 bases, 3 bases remained unmatched. CDR1 MNHEY and CDR2 SMNVEV come from the germline V gene (reference sequence). The CDR3 loop spans 13 amino acids. The CDR3 region is CASSFQGAHGYTF. CDR3 in DNA: TGTGCCAGCAGTTTCCAGGGGGCCCATGGCTACACCTTC.

This clonotype was seen many times. V and J are TRBV6-1 and TRBJ1-1, with a weak D call TRBD1 (6 bases). With 6 bases removed from V and 6 bases from J, the gap between germline ends came to 20 bases. The CDR3 is 15 amino acids. Germline V CDR1 and CDR2: MNHNS, SASEGT. The CDR3 region has the DNA TGTGCCAGCAGAACGGGGGGCCGACAAGTTTCTGAAGCTTTCTTT. It encodes CASRTGGRQVSEAFF.

The sample holds many counts of this clonotype. J is TRBJ2-5 and V is TRBV6-1, with D perhaps matching TRBD1 (5 bases). The ends were cut back, 10 bases at V and 1 base at J, with 22 bases in the middle. CDR1 is MNHNS, CDR2 SASEGT, per germline. The CDR3 has 16 amino acids. The CDR3 sequence: CATGPGAGQGQETQYF. The CDR3 region has the DNA TGTGCCACCGGCCCTGGGGCTGGGCAGGGCCAAGAGACCCAGTACTTC.

This clonotype has more than one count but fewer than ten. This chain uses TRBV6-1 with TRBJ2-7; 7 nucleotides match TRBD1. CDR1 MNHNS and CDR2 SASEGT come from the germline V gene. With V trimmed by 2 bases and J by 5 bases, 6 bases remained unmatched. The CDR3 is 14 residues long. The CDR3: CASSEKGAMNEQYF. The CDR3 nucleotides read TGTGCCAGCAGTGAAAAGGGGGCGATGAACGAGCAGTACTTC.

This clonotype was seen at least ten times. V gene TRBV20-1 combines with J gene TRBJ1-6, with a possible D match to TRBD1 (6 bases). The CDR3 contains 17 residues. Germline V gene sequence: CDR1 DFQATT, CDR2 SNEGSKA (reference sequence). V was cut by 5 bases and J by 6 bases, with 23 bases left in between. CDR3 nucleotides: TGCAGTGCTCATTCGAGATTGACGGGGGCTAGTAATTCACCCCTCCACTTT. It yields the protein CSAHSRLTGASNSPLHF.

This clonotype was detected ten times or more. The chain combines TRBV15 with TRBJ2-7; the match to TRBD1 covers 7 bases. The CDR3 is 15 residues long. CDR1 is LNHNV and CDR2 is YYDKDF in the germline V gene (reference sequence). Trimming at V came to 4 bases and at J to 2 bases, leaving 8 bases not matched to a gene. CDR3 region: CATSNRDSATYEQYF. The CDR3, as DNA: TGTGCCACCAGCAACCGGGACAGCGCAACCTACGAGCAGTACTTC.

In this sample, this clonotype turned up many times. This chain links TRBV3-1 with TRBJ1-1; D is undetermined. The V gene's germline CDR1 is LGHDT and CDR2 YNNKEL (reference sequence). The CDR3 loop spans 11 amino acids. V lost 3 bases and J lost 11, with 10 bases in between. DNA of the CDR3: TGTGCCAGCAGCCAGAATCTTGTCGCTTTCTTT. Protein product: CASSQNLVAFF.